Included here is one T cell receptor beta chain sequence, with context. This specimen includes other DNA sequences encoding the same CDR3. Germline CDR1 SGHKS, CDR2 YYEKEE (reference sequence). The CDR3 totals 12 residues. V lost 2 bases and J lost 3, with 6 bases in between. Method: immunoSEQ multiplex PCR; TCRdb's copy keeps in-frame clones and lacks some. The table records about 64,000 clones, more than 70% of them present only once. Single viable CD3+CD4+CD8-CD45RO+ cells were sorted as the memory CD4+ T cells. The entry originates in a study of memory CD4+ T cells and cytomegalovirus serostatus. The rearrangement uses TRBV5-5 and TRBJ2-7; D is ambiguous. Material for sequencing was memory CD4+ T cells from blood. This receptor was taken from an adult in good health and CMV-seronegative. The CDR3 DNA reads TGTGCCAGCAGCTTAGTTGGCTACGAGCAGTACTTC. Translating gives CASSLVGYEQYF.